The rows below give T cell receptor beta chains drawn from one sample of a study of post-analysis software for immune sequencing data. TCRdb itself ran the PCR reads through MiXCR, one entry per CDR3 protein. The sample holds 400,000 to 500,000 distinct CDR3 sequences, approximately 42% seen once. The sample consisted of blood. These receptors were collected from a girl aged 2 to 9 with multiple sclerosis. Both conserved end residues are part of each CDR3. The order of the fields is D gene, clone size, J gene, V gene, CDR3 DNA, CDR3 protein. D genes are given only for firm matches. A row's size may be missing; if present it is once, few, many or a size class.

TRBD1 | NA | TRBJ2-7 | TRBV20-1 | TGCAGGGCTAGGGACAGGGTCAGCGAGCAGTACTTC | CRARDRVSEQYF
NA | NA | TRBJ1-5 | TRBV4-1 | TGCGCCAGCAGCCAAGATGCAGGGTTTAGCAATCAGCCCCAGCATTTT | CASSQDAGFSNQPQHF
NA | many | TRBJ2-6 | TRBV7-3 | TGTGCCAGCAGCTTAGGAGGGACGAGCTCTGGGGCCAACGTCCTGACTTTC | CASSLGGTSSGANVLTF
NA | NA | TRBJ1-6 | TRBV4-2 | TGTGCCAGCAGCCAAGGACAGTCAAATTCACCCCTCCACTTT | CASSQGQSNSPLHF
NA | NA | TRBJ2-3 | TRBV7-2 | TGTGCCAGCAGCGAAAGCGCCAGACTCACAGATACGCAGTATTTT | CASSESARLTDTQYF
NA | NA | TRBJ1-1 | TRBV20-1 | TGCAGTGCTACCCCGGGACACTTGAACACTGGAGCTTTCTTT | CSATPGHLNTGAFF
NA | NA | TRBJ1-5 | TRBV20-1 | TGCAGTGCTAGACTGCCTCGGGGGGATCAGCCCCAGCATTTT | CSARLPRGDQPQHF
TRBD1 | NA | TRBJ1-4 | TRBV14 | TGTGCCAGCAGCCAAGATCCTCGGGGACAGGGTGATGAAAAACTGTTTTTT | CASSQDPRGQGDEKLFF
TRBD2 | NA | TRBJ2-4 | TRBV12-3/TRBV12-4 | TGTGCCAGCAACGAAGGGTGGTTAGCGGGAGGGCCCGTGGCCAAAAACATTCAGTACTTC | CASNEGWLAGGPVAKNIQYF
NA | NA | TRBJ2-7 | TRBV4-3 | TGCGCCAGCAGCCAATGGGGGGCGTCCTACGAGCAGTACTTC | CASSQWGASYEQYF
NA | NA | TRBJ2-7 | TRBV20-1 | TGCAGTGCCCCCTCGCAGGGCTCCTACGAGCAGTACTTC | CSAPSQGSYEQYF
NA | NA | TRBJ2-1 | TRBV29-1 | TGCAGCGTGGGGACGGGGCTGCCCTACAATGAGCAGTTCTTC | CSVGTGLPYNEQFF
NA | few | TRBJ1-2 | TRBV6-2/TRBV6-3 | TGTGCCAGCAGCCGTACGGGGCAGGGAAACTATGGCTACACCTTC | CASSRTGQGNYGYTF
NA | NA | TRBJ2-5 | TRBV6-2/TRBV6-3 | TGTGCCAGCAGTTACTCTCCGACAGGTGGGGAGACCCAGTACTTC | CASSYSPTGGETQYF
TRBD2 | few | TRBJ2-1 | TRBV7-9 | TGTGCCAGCAGCCCGGGGACTAGCACGTCGAATGAGCAGTTCTTC | CASSPGTSTSNEQFF
TRBD2 | NA | TRBJ2-3 | TRBV7-9 | TGTGCCAGCTGCCTGGTTGGGCTAGCGGGTGGCGCCCGCACAGACACGCAGTATTTT | CASCLVGLAGGARTDTQYF
TRBD1 | few | TRBJ2-3 | TRBV4-1 | TGCGCCAGCAGCGACAGGGGCACAGATACGCAGTATTTT | CASSDRGTDTQYF
TRBD1 | NA | TRBJ2-7 | TRBV20-1 | TGCAGTGCTATCTTGGGACAGACGATCTACGAGCAGTACTTC | CSAILGQTIYEQYF
TRBD2 | once | TRBJ2-5 | TRBV29-1 | TGCAGCTCCCGGACTAGCGACTACAATGAGCAGTACTTC | CSSRTSDYNEQYF
NA | few | TRBJ2-7 | TRBV13 | TGTGCCAGCAGCCGCGGAGGGAGGCTTTACGAGCAGTACTTC | CASSRGGRLYEQYF
NA | NA | TRBJ2-7 | TRBV12-3/TRBV12-4 | TGTGCCAGCAGTGGAGGGATCCACGAGCAGTACTTC | CASSGGIHEQYF
NA | NA | TRBJ2-4 | TRBV12-3/TRBV12-4 | TGTGCCAGCAGTTTATTAGGGTTGGGGAGCATTCAGTACTTC | CASSLLGLGSIQYF
NA | few | TRBJ2-1 | TRBV15 | TGTGCCACCAGCAGAGATTTTGGAGAGCAGTTCTTC | CATSRDFGEQFF
NA | NA | TRBJ1-2 | TRBV9 | TGTGCCAGCAGCGTAGCGACAGTAACTGCCTATGGCTACACCTTC | CASSVATVTAYGYTF
TRBD2 | once | TRBJ2-7 | TRBV18 | TGTGCCAGCTCACCTCAGCGGGAGGGCCCCGAGCAGTACTTC | CASSPQREGPEQYF
TRBD2 | NA | TRBJ2-2 | TRBV2 | TGTGCCAACAGTCACCTGGGAGCGGGAGCCAGACGGACCGGGGAGCTGTTTTTT | CANSHLGAGARRTGELFF
NA | NA | TRBJ1-1 | TRBV5-1 | TGCGCCAGCAGCCCCCGCCGGCCAATGAACACTGAAGCTTTCTTT | CASSPRRPMNTEAFF
NA | few | TRBJ1-6 | TRBV7-3 | TGTGCCAGCAGCCCAAACATGGGTTCACCCCTCCACTTT | CASSPNMGSPLHF
NA | NA | TRBJ2-5 | TRBV20-1 | NA | CSADDNEKLFFGSGTLQETQYF